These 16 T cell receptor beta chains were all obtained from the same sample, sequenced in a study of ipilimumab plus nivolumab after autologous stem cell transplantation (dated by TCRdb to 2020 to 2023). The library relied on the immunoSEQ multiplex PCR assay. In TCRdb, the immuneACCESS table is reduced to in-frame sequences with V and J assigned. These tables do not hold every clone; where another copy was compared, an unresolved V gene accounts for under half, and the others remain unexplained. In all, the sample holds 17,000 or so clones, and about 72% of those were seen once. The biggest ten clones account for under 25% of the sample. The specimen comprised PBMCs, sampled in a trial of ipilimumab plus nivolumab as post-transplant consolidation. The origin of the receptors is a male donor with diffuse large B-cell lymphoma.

This chain's CDR3 is CASSQGTGRATEAFF. In DNA, the CDR3 is TGCGCCAGCAGCCAGGGGACAGGGCGGGCCACTGAAGCTTTCTTT. The rearrangement uses TRBV4-1 and TRBJ1-1; 9 positions agree with TRBD1. The germline V gene has CDR1 MGHRA and CDR2 YSYEKL. The CDR3 length is 15 residues. V lost 3 bases, J lost 4 bases, and 6 bases stayed unmatched.

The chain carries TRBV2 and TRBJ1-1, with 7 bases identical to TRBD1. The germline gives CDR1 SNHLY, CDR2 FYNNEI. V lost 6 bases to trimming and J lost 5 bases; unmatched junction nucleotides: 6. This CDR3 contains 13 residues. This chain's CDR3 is CASRRQGLTEAFF. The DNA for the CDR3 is TGTGCCAGCAGAAGACAGGGCTTGACTGAAGCTTTCTTT.

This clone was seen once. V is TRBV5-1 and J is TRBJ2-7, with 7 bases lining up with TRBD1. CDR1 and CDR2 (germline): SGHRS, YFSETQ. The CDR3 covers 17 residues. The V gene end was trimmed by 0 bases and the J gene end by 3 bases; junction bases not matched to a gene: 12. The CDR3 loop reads CASSLGVGQTVNYEQYF. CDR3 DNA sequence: TGCGCCAGCAGCTTGGGGGTGGGACAGACAGTCAACTACGAGCAGTACTTC.

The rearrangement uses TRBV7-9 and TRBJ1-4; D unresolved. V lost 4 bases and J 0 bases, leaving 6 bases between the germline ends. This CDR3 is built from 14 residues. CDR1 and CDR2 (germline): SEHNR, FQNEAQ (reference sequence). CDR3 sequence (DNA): TGTGCCAGCAGCTCCGGGGCAACTAATGAAAAACTGTTTTTT. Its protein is CASSSGATNEKLFF.

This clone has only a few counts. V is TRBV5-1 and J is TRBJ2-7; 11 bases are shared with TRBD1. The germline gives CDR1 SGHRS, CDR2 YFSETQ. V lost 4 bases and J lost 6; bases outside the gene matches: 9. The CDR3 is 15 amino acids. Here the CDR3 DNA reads TGCGCCAGCAGCGCCGGGACAGGGGGGCTCGGCGAGCAGTACTTC. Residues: CASSAGTGGLGEQYF. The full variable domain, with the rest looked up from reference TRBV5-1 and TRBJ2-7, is KAGVTQTPRYLIKTRGQQVTLSCSPISGHRSVSWYQQTPGQGLQFLFEYFSETQRNKGNFPGRFSGRQFSNSRSEMNVSTLELGDSALYLCASSAGTGGLGEQYFGPGTRLTVT.

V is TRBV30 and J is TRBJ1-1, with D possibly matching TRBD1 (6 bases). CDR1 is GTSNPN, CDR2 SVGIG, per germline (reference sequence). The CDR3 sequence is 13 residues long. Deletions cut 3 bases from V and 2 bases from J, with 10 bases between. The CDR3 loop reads CAWRRTANTEAFF. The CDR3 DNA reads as TGTGCCTGGAGACGGACAGCAAACACTGAAGCTTTCTTT.

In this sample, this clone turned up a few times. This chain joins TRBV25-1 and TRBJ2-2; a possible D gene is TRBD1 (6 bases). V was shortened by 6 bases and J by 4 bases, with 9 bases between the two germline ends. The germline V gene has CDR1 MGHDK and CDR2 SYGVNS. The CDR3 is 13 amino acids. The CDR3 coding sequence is TGTGCCAGCAGGACGGACAGCACCGGGGAGCTGTTTTTT. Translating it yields CASRTDSTGELFF. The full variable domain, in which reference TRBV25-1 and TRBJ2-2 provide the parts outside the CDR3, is EADIYQTPRYLVIGTGKKITLECSQTMGHDKMYWYQQDPGMELHLIHYSYGVNSTEKGDLSSESTVSRIRTEHFPLTLESARPSHTSQYLCASRTDSTGELFFGEGSRLTVL.

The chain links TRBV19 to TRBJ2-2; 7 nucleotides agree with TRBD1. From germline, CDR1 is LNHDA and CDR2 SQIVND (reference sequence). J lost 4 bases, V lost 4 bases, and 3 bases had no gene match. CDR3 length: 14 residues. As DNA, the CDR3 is TGTGCCAGTAGTACCCGGACAGGCACCGGGGAGCTGTTTTTT. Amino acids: CASSTRTGTGELFF.

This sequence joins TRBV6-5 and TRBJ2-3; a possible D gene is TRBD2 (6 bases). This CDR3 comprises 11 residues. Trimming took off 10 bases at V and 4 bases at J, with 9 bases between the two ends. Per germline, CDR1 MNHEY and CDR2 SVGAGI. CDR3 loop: CATLASDTQYF. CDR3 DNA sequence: TGTGCCACCCTAGCGTCAGATACGCAGTATTTT.

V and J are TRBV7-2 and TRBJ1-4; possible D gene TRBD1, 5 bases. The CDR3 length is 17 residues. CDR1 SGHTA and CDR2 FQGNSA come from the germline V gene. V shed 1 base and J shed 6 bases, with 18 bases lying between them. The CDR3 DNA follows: TGTGCCAGCAGCTTAGATGGCCCGAGGGGTTTGGATGAAAAACTGTTTTTT. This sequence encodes CASSLDGPRGLDEKLFF.

The CDR3 loop is CASSLEYQIPGELFF. DNA of the CDR3: TGCGCCAGCAGCTTGGAATATCAGATACCCGGGGAGCTGTTTTTT. V gene TRBV5-1 combines with J gene TRBJ2-2; D is unclear. V lost 0 bases and J 6 bases, leaving 12 bases between the germline ends. The CDR3 length is 15 residues. Per the germline V gene, CDR1 is SGHRS and CDR2 is YFSETQ.

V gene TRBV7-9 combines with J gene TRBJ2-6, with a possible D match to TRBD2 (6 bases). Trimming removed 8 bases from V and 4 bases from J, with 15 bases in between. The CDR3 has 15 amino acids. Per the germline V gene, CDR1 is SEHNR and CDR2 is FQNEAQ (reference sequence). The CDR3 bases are TGTGCCAGCCGATACTGGGAGGCCGGGGCCAACGTCCTGACTTTC. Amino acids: CASRYWEAGANVLTF.

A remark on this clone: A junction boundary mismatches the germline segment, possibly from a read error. This chain's CDR3 is CAGSYGTSDAQYF. The CDR3 DNA reads TGTGCCGGCAGCTATGGGACCTCGGATGCCCAGTACTTC. The chain couples TRBV13 to TRBJ2-5; TRBD1 or TRBD2 may be the D gene (5 bases each). Germline CDR1 and CDR2: PRHDT and FYEKMQ (reference sequence). This CDR3 contains 13 residues.

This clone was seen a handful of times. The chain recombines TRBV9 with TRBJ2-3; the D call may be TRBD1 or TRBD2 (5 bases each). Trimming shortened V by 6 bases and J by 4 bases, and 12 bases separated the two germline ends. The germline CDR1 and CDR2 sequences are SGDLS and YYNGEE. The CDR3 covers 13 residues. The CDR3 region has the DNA TGTGCCAGCACCCGGGACGGACCAGATACGCAGTATTTT. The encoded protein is CASTRDGPDTQYF.

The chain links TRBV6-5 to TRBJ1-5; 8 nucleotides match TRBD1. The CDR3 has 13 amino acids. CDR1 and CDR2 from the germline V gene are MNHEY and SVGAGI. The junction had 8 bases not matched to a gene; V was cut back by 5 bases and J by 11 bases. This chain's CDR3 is CASSTGQGTTQHF. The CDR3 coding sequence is TGTGCCAGCAGTACTGGACAGGGTACGACCCAGCATTTT.

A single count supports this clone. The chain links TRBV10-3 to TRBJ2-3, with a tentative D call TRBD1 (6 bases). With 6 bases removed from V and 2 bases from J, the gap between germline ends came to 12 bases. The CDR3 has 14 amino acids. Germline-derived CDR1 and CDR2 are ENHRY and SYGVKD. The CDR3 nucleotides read TGTGCCATCAGGGGGGACAATCTCACAGATACGCAGTATTTT. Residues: CAIRGDNLTDTQYF.